One sample yielded the 12 T cell receptor beta chains listed below, sequenced in a study of T cells in narcolepsy. The assay was immunoSEQ multiplex PCR, and TCRdb's table has in-frame clones only and misses some. The profile shows some 20,000 clones, around 86% of them singletons. The specimen was memory (CD45RA-) CD4+ T cells from blood. These TCRs come from a human donor in good health.

This chain links TRBV2 with TRBJ1-5; D is perhaps TRBD1 (6 bases). V lost 2 bases and J lost 1, with 12 bases in between. The CDR3 is 16 amino acids. The V gene's germline CDR1 is SNHLY and CDR2 FYNNEI. In DNA, the CDR3 is TGTGCCAGCAGTGAAATCACAGGGACAAGCAATCAGCCCCAGCATTTT. Residues: CASSEITGTSNQPQHF. Looking up the rest from reference TRBV2 and TRBJ1-5 gives the full variable domain: EPEVTQTPSHQVTQMGQEVILRCVPISNHLYFYWYRQILGQKVEFLVSFYNNEISEKSEIFDDQFSVERPDGSNFTLKIRSTKLEDSAMYFCASSEITGTSNQPQHFGDGTRLSIL.

The rearrangement uses TRBV7-3 and TRBJ2-7; tentatively, D is TRBD1 (5 bases). V shed 2 bases and J shed 2 bases, with 7 bases lying between them. CDR1 SGHTA and CDR2 FQGTGA come from the germline V gene. CDR3 length: 13 amino acids. The CDR3 is CASSLDRTYEQYF. CDR3 bases: TGTGCCAGCAGCTTAGACAGAACCTACGAGCAGTACTTC.

This clone occurred a few times. This sequence joins TRBV5-8 and TRBJ1-1, with D perhaps matching TRBD1 (5 bases). The CDR3 runs to 14 residues. Germline CDR1 reads SGHTS; CDR2 reads YDEGEE. The V end lost 1 base, the J end lost 2 bases, and 9 bases lay between the germline ends. CDR3 DNA sequence: TGTGCCAGCAGCTTGCGGGACTTCAACACTGAAGCTTTCTTT. Translating it yields CASSLRDFNTEAFF.

V and J are TRBV6-5 and TRBJ1-5; 7 nucleotides match TRBD1. This CDR3 contains 14 residues. Germline V gene sequence: CDR1 MNHEY, CDR2 SVGAGI. V trimming: 5 bases; J trimming: 11 bases; junction bases outside the gene matches: 12. The CDR3: CASSAQGGSISQHF. CDR3 bases: TGTGCCAGCAGTGCGCAGGGGGGCTCAATTTCCCAGCATTTT.

This clone was seen just once. This chain uses TRBV5-4 with TRBJ1-2; D is possibly TRBD1 (5 bases). CDR3 size: 13 residues. Between the trimmed V and J ends, which lost 2 bases and 4 bases, there was a span of 9 bases. CDR1 is SGHNT and CDR2 is YYREEE in the germline V gene (reference sequence). The CDR3 reads CASSFTGTYGYTF. CDR3 DNA sequence: TGTGCCAGCAGCTTCACAGGAACCTATGGCTACACCTTC.

J is TRBJ2-1 and V is TRBV18, with no clear D. V lost 0 bases to trimming and J lost 10 bases, with 13 bases between them. The germline V gene encodes CDR1 KGHSH and CDR2 LQKENI. The CDR3 is 14 amino acids. CDR3 sequence (DNA): TGTGCCAGCTCACCACCGAGTTCCGGAGTCGAGCAGTTCTTC. Translation: CASSPPSSGVEQFF. The whole variable domain, filled in from reference TRBV18 and TRBJ2-1, reads NAGVMQNPRHLVRRRGQEARLRCSPMKGHSHVYWYRQLPEEGLKFMVYLQKENIIDESGMPKERFSAEFPKEGPSILRIQQVVRGDSAAYFCASSPPSSGVEQFFGPGTRLTVL.

V is TRBV15 and J is TRBJ1-1, with a tentative D call TRBD1 (5 bases). V shed 5 bases and J shed 1 base, with 14 bases lying between them. The CDR3 runs to 15 residues. The germline V gene has CDR1 LNHNV and CDR2 YYDKDF (reference sequence). Here the CDR3 DNA reads TGTGCCACCAGCGTTTTAGACGGGGGGAACACTGAAGCTTTCTTT. Protein product: CATSVLDGGNTEAFF.

CDR3: CASRETGFGYTF. DNA of the CDR3: TGTGCCAGCAGAGAGACAGGGTTTGGCTACACCTTC. The chain links TRBV6-6 to TRBJ1-2; 7 bases line up with TRBD1. CDR1 and CDR2 (germline): MNHNY, SVGAGI (reference sequence). The CDR3 sequence is 12 residues long. The V gene end was trimmed by 6 bases and the J gene end by 7 bases; junction bases not matched to a gene: 5.

The chain carries TRBV6-5 and TRBJ1-2; perhaps TRBD1 as D (6 bases). Germline V gene sequence: CDR1 MNHEY, CDR2 SVGAGI. V was trimmed by 2 bases and J by 4 bases, leaving 14 bases between them. The length of the CDR3 is 15 residues. The DNA of the CDR3 is TGTGCCAGCAGTTACGGGGGGGCTCAGGGCTATGGCTACACCTTC. It is translated as CASSYGGAQGYGYTF.

The chain carries TRBV4-3 and TRBJ1-4, with 7 positions matching TRBD1. The CDR3 contains 17 residues. Germline CDR1 LGHNA, CDR2 YSLEER. V shed 0 bases and J 0 bases; nucleotides not matched to a gene: 4. CDR3 protein: CASSQDLTGTTNEKLFF. The CDR3 DNA reads as TGCGCCAGCAGCCAAGATCTGACAGGGACAACTAATGAAAAACTGTTTTTT.

The chain uses TRBV4-3 and TRBJ2-1; tentative D call: TRBD1 (6 bases). Per the germline V gene, CDR1 is LGHNA and CDR2 is YSLEER. The CDR3 is 19 residues long. Between the trimmed V and J ends, which lost 0 bases and 7 bases, there was a span of 25 bases. The CDR3 bases are TGCGCCAGCAGCCAAGATCGTTTCGAGGCAGGGGCGTTGGTAAATGAGCAGTTCTTC. This codes for CASSQDRFEAGALVNEQFF.

The genes are TRBV7-9 and TRBJ2-7; D is unclear. CDR1 and CDR2 (germline): SEHNR, FQNEAQ (reference sequence). CDR3 length: 15 residues. V was shortened by 2 bases and J by 3 bases, with 14 bases between the two germline ends. DNA of the CDR3: TGTGCCAGCAGCTTAAAGGCTTCGGGTGGCTACGAGCAGTACTTC. Its protein is CASSLKASGGYEQYF. Filled out from reference TRBV7-9 and TRBJ2-7, the complete variable domain reads DTGVSQNPRHKITKRGQNVTFRCDPISEHNRLYWYRQTLGQGPEFLTYFQNEAQLEKSRLLSDRFSAERPKGSFSTLEIQRTEQGDSAMYLCASSLKASGGYEQYFGPGTRLTVT.